This TCR beta chain appears in the sequencing data of a study of identifying expanded T cells in peripheral blood. Sequencing used immunoSEQ multiplex PCR; TCRdb keeps in-frame clones, though not all of them. This table has 65,000 to 95,000 clones, around 83% appearing once. As regards this clone: Its antigen is as yet unknown.

Study-wide findings and caveats: Technical replicates showed around 1.1 changed clones; approximately 2 weeks 15 to 20; four weeks 19. Clone count variance between approximately two-week samples rose with total template count.

Healthy donors had no documented immune events, such as infections, while sampled. Germline V lookup: CDR1 LGHNA, CDR2 YSLEER. Trimming cost V 0 bases and J 6 bases; bases outside gene matches: 12. The CDR3 sequence is 17 residues long. This receptor was taken from a person aged 18 to 70 in good health. Material for sequencing was blood. The gene calls are TRBV4-3 and TRBJ2-7, with TRBD1 identical over 9 bases. Here the CDR3 DNA reads TGCGCCAGCAGCCAAGATGGGACAGGGAGCCACTCGGGCGAGCAGTACTTC. It specifies CASSQDGTGSHSGEQYF.